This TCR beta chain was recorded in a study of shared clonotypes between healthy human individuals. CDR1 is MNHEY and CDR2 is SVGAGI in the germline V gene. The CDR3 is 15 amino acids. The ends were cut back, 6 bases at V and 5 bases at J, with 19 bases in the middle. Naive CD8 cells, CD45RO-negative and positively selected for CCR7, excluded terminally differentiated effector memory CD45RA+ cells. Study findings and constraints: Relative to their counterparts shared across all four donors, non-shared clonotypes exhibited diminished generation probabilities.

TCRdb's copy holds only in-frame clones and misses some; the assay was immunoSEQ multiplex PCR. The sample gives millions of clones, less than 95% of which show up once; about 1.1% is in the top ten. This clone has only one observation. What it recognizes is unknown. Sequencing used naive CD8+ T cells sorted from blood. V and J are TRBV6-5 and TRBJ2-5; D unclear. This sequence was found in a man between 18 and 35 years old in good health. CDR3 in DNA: TGTGCCAGCAGCTCCGATCTATGGACCGTGGAGACCCAGTACTTC. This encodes CASSSDLWTVETQYF.